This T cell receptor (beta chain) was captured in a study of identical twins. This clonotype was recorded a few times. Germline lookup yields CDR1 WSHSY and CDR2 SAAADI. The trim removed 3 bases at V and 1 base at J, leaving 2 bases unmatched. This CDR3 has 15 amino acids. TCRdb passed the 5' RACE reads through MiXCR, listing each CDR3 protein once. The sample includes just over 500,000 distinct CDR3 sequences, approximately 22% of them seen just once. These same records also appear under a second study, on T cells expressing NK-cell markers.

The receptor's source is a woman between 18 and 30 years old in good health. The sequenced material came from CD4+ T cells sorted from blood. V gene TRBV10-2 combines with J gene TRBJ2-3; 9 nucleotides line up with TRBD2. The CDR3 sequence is CASSDVAGGTDTQYF. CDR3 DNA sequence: TGCGCCAGCAGTGATGTAGCGGGGGGCACAGATACGCAGTATTTT.